These T cell receptor beta chains were read from a single sample in a study of Ad26.COV2.S vaccination and SARS-CoV-2 variants. Generated by immunoSEQ multiplex PCR, the TCRdb table keeps only in-frame clones and is missing some. The profile shows about 680,000 clones, around 89% of them singletons. The sample consisted of peripheral blood, taken in a trial of Ad26.COV2.S vaccine versus placebo. These receptors were taken from a person between 18 and 65 years old who received the Ad26.COV2.S COVID-19 vaccine or a placebo. Each CDR3 is given with its conserved first and last residue. The D gene is left open where the match is weak. Clone size is stated in some rows and not others, as once, few, many or a class when expanded.

J gene	D gene	V gene	clone size	CDR3 DNA	CDR3 protein
TRBJ1-6	-	TRBV6-5	-	TGTGCCAGCAGTTACGGGGGGTCCTATAATTCACCCCTCCACTTT	CASSYGGSYNSPLHF
TRBJ1-4	-	TRBV9	-	TGTGCCAGCAGCGTGGGACGATCGTGGTTTAATGAAAAACTGTTTTTT	CASSVGRSWFNEKLFF
TRBJ2-7	TRBD1	TRBV5-1	-	TGCGCCAGCAGCGCTGTGGGACAGGGCGTCTACGAGCAGTACTTC	CASSAVGQGVYEQYF
TRBJ1-2	-	TRBV5-6	-	TGTGCCAGCAGCTTGGTTCGCAGACCACCTAACTATGGCTACACCTTC	CASSLVRRPPNYGYTF
TRBJ2-3	-	TRBV3-1/TRBV3-2	many	TGTGCCAGCAGCCAAGTCAAGGCAGATACGCAGTATTTT	CASSQVKADTQYF
TRBJ2-7	-	TRBV19	once	TGTGCCAGTGGACGTAATTACGAGCAGTACTTC	CASGRNYEQYF
TRBJ1-5	TRBD1	TRBV19	-	TGTGCCAGTACCAGCGGACAGGGTGCGATTAGCAATCAGCCCCAGCATTTT	CASTSGQGAISNQPQHF
TRBJ2-3	-	TRBV19	-	TGTGCCAGTAGCCTGGGGGCTAGCGGCAGCACAGATACGCAGTATTTT	CASSLGASGSTDTQYF
TRBJ2-2	-	TRBV6-1	-	TGTGCCAGCAGTGAAGGCGGCGGATCGGCCCGGGAGCTGTTTTTT	CASSEGGGSARELFF
TRBJ1-2	-	TRBV15	many	TGTGCCACCAGCAGAGAGGAAGGGGATGGCTACACCTTC	CATSREEGDGYTF
TRBJ1-6	-	TRBV7-8	-	TGTGCCAGCAGCTTAGGGGATAACTATAATTCACCCCTCCACTTT	CASSLGDNYNSPLHF
TRBJ2-5	-	TRBV19	-	TGTGCCAGTAGTATATCCAGGGGATATCAAGAGACCCAGTACTTC	CASSISRGYQETQYF
TRBJ2-7	TRBD1	TRBV30	-	TGTGCCTGGAGTGCCGGACAGGGGGATGGCTACGAGCAGTACTTC	CAWSAGQGDGYEQYF
TRBJ2-1	TRBD2	TRBV18	once	TGTGCCAGCTCCCCCTCACTAGCGTTTGAGCAGTTCTTC	CASSPSLAFEQFF
TRBJ1-3	-	TRBV7-9	-	TGTGCCAGCAGCTTGTCACTAGGGGCCTCTGGAAACACCATATATTTT	CASSLSLGASGNTIYF
TRBJ2-7	TRBD1	TRBV29-1	-	TGCAGCGTTGCGGACAGGGGAATGGGCGAGCAGTACTTC	CSVADRGMGEQYF
TRBJ2-2	-	TRBV11-2	-	TGTGCCAGCAGCTTAAATTTGGGCAACGCGAACACCGGGGAGCTGTTTTTT	CASSLNLGNANTGELFF
TRBJ2-6	-	TRBV27	-	TGTGCCAGCAGTTTCACCTCATGGGGACCTGGGGCCAACGTCCTGACTTTC	CASSFTSWGPGANVLTF
TRBJ1-5	-	TRBV5-6	-	TGTGCCAGCAGCCACCGACAGGTCGACAATCAGCCCCAGCATTTT	CASSHRQVDNQPQHF
TRBJ2-3	TRBD2	TRBV2	-	TGTGCCAGCAGTGATGTAGCGGGGGGGAATACGCAGTATTTT	CASSDVAGGNTQYF
TRBJ2-5	-	TRBV24-1	-	TGTGCCACCAGTGATAGTAGGGGGGCCCAAGAGACCCAGTACTTC	CATSDSRGAQETQYF
TRBJ2-2	TRBD1	TRBV5-6	-	TGTGCCAGCACGCCCGGGACAGGGGGACCCGGGGAGCTGTTTTTT	CASTPGTGGPGELFF
TRBJ1-5	-	TRBV18	-	TGTGCCAGCTCACCGGACGGCCTCAATCAGCCCCAGCATTTT	CASSPDGLNQPQHF
TRBJ2-1	TRBD2	TRBV5-4	-	TGTGCCAGCAGCCCAACTAGCGGCTCCTACAATGAGCAGTTCTTC	CASSPTSGSYNEQFF
TRBJ2-5	TRBD1	TRBV28	-	TGTGCCAGCAGTCGCCGAGTGACAGGGCCAGAGACCCAGTACTTC	CASSRRVTGPETQYF
TRBJ2-7	TRBD2	TRBV10-3	few	TGTGCCATCGGCGGGCTAGCGGGAGGGATATCCTACGAGCAGTACTTC	CAIGGLAGGISYEQYF
TRBJ1-6	-	TRBV3-1/TRBV3-2	-	TGTGCCAGCAGCCCATCTGGGACCTCTAATTCACCCCTCCACTTT	CASSPSGTSNSPLHF
TRBJ1-2	-	TRBV7-9	few	TGTGCCAGCAGCGACTCTAGGGGAGGCGGCTACACCTTC	CASSDSRGGGYTF